Detailed here is one TCR beta chain. The sample belongs to a study of blood T cell repertoires in COVID-19. As for the study in general: PBMCs, B-cell-depleted T cells, or T cells provided the cDNA or gDNA that made up the material.

Original data processing: Estimated nucleated cell counts came from reference gene primer amplification. Data came from immunoSEQ multiplex PCR; TCRdb stores just in-frame clones and leaves some out. The DNA was the basis for D and trimming; V, J and clone size are from that table. The sample contains over 150,000 clones, approximately 85% of which appear only once. Germline-derived CDR1 and CDR2 are SGHRS and YFSETQ. CDR3 size: 15 residues. The V end lost 2 bases, the J end lost 1 base, and 12 bases lay between the germline ends. This clonotype originated in a man aged 35 to 55 who had recovered from COVID-19. Sequenced sample: PBMCs or T cells enriched from blood (not recorded which). V is TRBV5-1 and J is TRBJ1-1; D not certain. The CDR3 coding sequence is TGCGCCAGCAGCTTAGAAATGACGGGGAACACTGAAGCTTTCTTT. This sequence encodes CASSLEMTGNTEAFF.